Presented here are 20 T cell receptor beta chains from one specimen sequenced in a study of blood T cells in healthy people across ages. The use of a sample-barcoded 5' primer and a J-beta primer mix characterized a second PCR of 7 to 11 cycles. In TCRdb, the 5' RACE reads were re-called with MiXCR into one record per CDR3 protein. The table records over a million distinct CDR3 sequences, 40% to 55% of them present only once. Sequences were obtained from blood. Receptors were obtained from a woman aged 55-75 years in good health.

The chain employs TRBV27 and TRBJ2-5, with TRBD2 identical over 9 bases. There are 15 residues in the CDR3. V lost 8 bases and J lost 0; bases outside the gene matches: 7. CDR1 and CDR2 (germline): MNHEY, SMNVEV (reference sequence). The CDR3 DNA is TGTGCCAGCGCCCCTAGCGGGGCTTACCAAGAGACCCAGTACTTC. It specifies CASAPSGAYQETQYF.

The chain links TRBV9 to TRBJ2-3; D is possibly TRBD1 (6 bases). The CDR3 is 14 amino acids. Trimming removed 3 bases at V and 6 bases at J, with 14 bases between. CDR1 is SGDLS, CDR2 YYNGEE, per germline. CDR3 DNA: TGTGCCAGCAGCGGCTTAGGGGGATGGGATACGCAGTATTTT. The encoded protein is CASSGLGGWDTQYF. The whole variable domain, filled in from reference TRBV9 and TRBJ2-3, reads DSGVTQTPKHLITATGQRVTLRCSPRSGDLSVYWYQQSLDQGLQFLIQYYNGEERAKGNILERFSAQQFPDLHSELNLSSLELGDSALYFCASSGLGGWDTQYFGPGTRLTVL.

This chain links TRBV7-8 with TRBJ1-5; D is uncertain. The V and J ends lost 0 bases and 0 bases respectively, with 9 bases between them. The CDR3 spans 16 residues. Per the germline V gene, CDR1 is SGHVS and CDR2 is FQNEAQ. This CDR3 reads CASSLAGKSSNQPQHF. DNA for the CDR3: TGTGCCAGCAGCTTAGCAGGGAAAAGTAGCAATCAGCCCCAGCATTTT.

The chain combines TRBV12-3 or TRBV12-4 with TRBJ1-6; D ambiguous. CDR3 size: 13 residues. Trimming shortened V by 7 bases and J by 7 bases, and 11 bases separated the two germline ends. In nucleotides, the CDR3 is TGTGCCAGCACCCATAGCTCCAATTCACCCCTCCACTTT. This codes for CASTHSSNSPLHF.

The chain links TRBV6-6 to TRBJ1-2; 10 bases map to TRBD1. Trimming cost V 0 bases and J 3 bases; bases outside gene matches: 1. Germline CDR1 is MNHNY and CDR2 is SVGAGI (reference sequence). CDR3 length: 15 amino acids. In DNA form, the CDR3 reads TGTGCCAGCAGTTACTCGACAGGGGGCGACTATGGCTACACCTTC. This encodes CASSYSTGGDYGYTF.

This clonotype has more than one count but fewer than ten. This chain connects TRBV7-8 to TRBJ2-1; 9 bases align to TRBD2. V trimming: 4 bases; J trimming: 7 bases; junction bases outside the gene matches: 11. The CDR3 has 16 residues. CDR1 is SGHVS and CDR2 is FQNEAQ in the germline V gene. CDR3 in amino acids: CASSSTIAGVRNEQFF. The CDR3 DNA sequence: TGTGCCAGCAGCTCGACCATAGCGGGAGTACGTAATGAGCAGTTCTTC.

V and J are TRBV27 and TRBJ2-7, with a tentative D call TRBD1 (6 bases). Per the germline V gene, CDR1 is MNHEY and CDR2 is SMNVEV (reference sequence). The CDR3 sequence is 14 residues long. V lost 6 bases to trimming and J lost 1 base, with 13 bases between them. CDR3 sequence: CASRRQVRSYEQYF. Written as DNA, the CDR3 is TGTGCCAGCAGAAGACAGGTCCGATCCTACGAGCAGTACTTC.

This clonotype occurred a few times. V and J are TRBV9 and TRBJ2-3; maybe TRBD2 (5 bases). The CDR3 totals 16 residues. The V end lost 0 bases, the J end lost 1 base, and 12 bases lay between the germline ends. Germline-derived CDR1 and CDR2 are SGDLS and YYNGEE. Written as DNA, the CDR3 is TGTGCCAGCAGCGTAGATGAGGGATGGGGCACAGATACGCAGTATTTT. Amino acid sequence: CASSVDEGWGTDTQYF.

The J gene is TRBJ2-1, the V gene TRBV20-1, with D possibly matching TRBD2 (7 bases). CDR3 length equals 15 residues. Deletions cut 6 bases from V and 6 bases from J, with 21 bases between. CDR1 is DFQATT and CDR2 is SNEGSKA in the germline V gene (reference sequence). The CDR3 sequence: CSAPRGGGYGNEQFF. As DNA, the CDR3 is TGCAGTGCCCCCAGAGGGGGGGGATACGGCAATGAGCAGTTCTTC.

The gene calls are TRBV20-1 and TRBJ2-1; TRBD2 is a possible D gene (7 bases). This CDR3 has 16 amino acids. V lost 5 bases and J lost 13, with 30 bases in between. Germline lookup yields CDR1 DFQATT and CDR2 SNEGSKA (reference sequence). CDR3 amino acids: CSAHGDTWGGDKTQFF. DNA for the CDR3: TGCAGTGCTCACGGGGATACATGGGGGGGGGACAAGACCCAGTTCTTC.

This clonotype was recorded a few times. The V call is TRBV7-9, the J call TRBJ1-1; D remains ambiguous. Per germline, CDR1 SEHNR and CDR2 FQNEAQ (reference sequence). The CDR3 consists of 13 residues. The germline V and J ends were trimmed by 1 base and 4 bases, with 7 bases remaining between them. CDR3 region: CASSLGLGTEAFF. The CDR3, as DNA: TGTGCCAGCAGCTTAGGGTTGGGCACTGAAGCTTTCTTT.

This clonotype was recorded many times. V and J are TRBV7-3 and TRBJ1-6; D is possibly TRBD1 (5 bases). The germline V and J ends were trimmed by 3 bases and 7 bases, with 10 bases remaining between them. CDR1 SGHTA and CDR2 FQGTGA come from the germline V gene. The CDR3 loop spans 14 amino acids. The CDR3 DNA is TGTGCCAGCAGCTTCGGGGCAGAAAATTCACCCCTCCACTTT. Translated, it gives CASSFGAENSPLHF.

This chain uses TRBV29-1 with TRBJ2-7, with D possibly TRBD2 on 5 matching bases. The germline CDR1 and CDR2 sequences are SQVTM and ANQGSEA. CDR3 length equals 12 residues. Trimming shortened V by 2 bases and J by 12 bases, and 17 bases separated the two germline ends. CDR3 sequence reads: CSVELPGGRGYF. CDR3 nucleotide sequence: TGCAGCGTTGAATTGCCAGGAGGACGAGGGTACTTC.

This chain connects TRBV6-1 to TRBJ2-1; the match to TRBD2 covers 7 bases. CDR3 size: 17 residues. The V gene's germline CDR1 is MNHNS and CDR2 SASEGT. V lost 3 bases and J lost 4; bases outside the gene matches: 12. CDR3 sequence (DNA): TGTGCCAGCAGTGATCGGTTCAGCGGGAAGGTTTACAATGAGCAGTTCTTC. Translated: CASSDRFSGKVYNEQFF.

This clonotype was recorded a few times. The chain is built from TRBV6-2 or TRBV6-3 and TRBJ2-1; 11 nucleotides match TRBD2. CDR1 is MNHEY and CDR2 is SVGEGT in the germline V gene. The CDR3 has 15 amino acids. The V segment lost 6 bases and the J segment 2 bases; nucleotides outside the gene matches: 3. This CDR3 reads CASRMTSGAYNEQFF. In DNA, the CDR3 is TGTGCCAGCAGGATGACTAGCGGGGCCTACAATGAGCAGTTCTTC.

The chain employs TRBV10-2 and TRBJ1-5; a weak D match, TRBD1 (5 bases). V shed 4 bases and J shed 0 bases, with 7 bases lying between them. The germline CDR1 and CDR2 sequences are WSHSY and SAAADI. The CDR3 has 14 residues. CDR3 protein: CASSGTYSNQPQHF. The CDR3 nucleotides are TGCGCCAGCAGTGGGACATATAGCAATCAGCCCCAGCATTTT.

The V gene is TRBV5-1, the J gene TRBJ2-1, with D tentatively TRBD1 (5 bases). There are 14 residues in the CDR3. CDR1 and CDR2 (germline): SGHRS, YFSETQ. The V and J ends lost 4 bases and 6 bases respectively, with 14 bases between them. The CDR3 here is CASSRGQSFNEQFF. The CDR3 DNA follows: TGCGCCAGCAGCCGAGGACAAAGCTTCAATGAGCAGTTCTTC.

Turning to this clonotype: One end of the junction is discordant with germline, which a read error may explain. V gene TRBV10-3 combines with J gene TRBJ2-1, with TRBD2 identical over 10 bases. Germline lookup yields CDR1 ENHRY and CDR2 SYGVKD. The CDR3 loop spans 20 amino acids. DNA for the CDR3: TGTACCATCGGAGGCCGACTAGCGGGTTTGGGGTGGGGACCTTTAGATGAGCAGTTCTTC. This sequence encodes CTIGGRLAGLGWGPLDEQFF.

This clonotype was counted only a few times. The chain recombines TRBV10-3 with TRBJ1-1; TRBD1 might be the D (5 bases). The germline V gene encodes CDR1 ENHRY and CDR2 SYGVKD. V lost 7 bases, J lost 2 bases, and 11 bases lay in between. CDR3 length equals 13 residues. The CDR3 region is CAITSGLNTEAFF. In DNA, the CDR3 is TGTGCCATCACCTCAGGGTTAAACACTGAAGCTTTCTTT.

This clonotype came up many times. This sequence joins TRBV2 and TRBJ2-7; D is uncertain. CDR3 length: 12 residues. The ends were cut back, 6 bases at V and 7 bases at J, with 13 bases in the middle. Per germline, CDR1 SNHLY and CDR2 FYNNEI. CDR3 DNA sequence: TGTGCCAGCAGGGACGCTGCTTGGGAGCAGTACTTC. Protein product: CASRDAAWEQYF.